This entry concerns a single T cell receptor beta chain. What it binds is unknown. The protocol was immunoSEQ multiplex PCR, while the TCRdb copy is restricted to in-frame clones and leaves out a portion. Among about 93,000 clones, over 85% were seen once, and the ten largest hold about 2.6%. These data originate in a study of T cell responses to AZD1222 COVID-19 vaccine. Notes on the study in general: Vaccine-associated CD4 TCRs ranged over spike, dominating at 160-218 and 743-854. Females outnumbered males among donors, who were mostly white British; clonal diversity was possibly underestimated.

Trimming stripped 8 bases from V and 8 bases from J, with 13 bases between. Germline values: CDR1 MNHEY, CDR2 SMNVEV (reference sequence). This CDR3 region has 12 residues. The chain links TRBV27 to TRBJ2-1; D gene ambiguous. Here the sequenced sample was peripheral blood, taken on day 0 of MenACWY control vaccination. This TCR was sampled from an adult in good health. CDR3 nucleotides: TGTGCCAGCGGCCTAGTTGGCGATGAGCAGTTCTTC. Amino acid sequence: CASGLVGDEQFF.